One and the same sample provided the 20 T cell receptor beta chains below, sequenced in a study of shared clonotypes between healthy human individuals. Some clones are missing from TCRdb's copy, which holds only in-frame ones; the method was immunoSEQ multiplex PCR. Among millions of clones, just over 90% were seen once, and the ten largest hold 0.39%. The sample was naive CD4+ T cells from PBMCs. As to subset: CD45RA+ positively selected. The source of these receptors is a man aged 18 to 35 in good health. Some clones in this sample may be carry-over from other donors' samples.

This sequence joins TRBV7-2 and TRBJ2-1; 7 bases fit TRBD1. The germline V gene encodes CDR1 SGHTA and CDR2 FQGNSA. The V and J ends lost 0 bases and 9 bases, in that order; junction bases with no gene match: 8. The CDR3 is 15 residues long. CDR3 nucleotide sequence: TGTGCCAGCAGCTTAGCAAGGGGGCGCGATACTGAGCAGTTCTTC. It encodes CASSLARGRDTEQFF.

V is TRBV27 and J is TRBJ2-7, with D perhaps TRBD1 or TRBD2 (5 bases each). There are 13 residues in the CDR3. Trimming removed 3 bases from V and 6 bases from J, with 12 bases in between. Per germline, CDR1 MNHEY and CDR2 SMNVEV (reference sequence). DNA for the CDR3: TGTGCCAGCAGTTTTACGGGACCCGGCGAGCAGTACTTC. Protein sequence: CASSFTGPGEQYF.

This sequence joins TRBV28 and TRBJ2-7; maybe TRBD1 (7 bases). Germline lookup yields CDR1 MDHEN and CDR2 SYDVKM. The CDR3 loop spans 15 amino acids. The germline V and J ends were trimmed by 2 bases and 6 bases, with 17 bases remaining between them. The CDR3 protein is CASSLNRRGRSEQYF. In nucleotides, the CDR3 is TGTGCCAGCAGTTTAAACCGGAGGGGGCGTTCCGAGCAGTACTTC.

CDR3 nucleotides: TGTGCCAGTAGCGTGGGGATGGGGGAGAGTGAGCAGTTCTTC. It codes for CASSVGMGESEQFF. The chain couples TRBV19 to TRBJ2-1; D assignment may be TRBD1 or TRBD2 (5 bases each). Germline CDR1 LNHDA, CDR2 SQIVND (reference sequence). CDR3 size: 14 residues. The V end was cut by 6 bases, the J end by 9 bases, with 18 bases between.

V gene TRBV6-1 combines with J gene TRBJ2-5, with D maybe TRBD1 (5 bases). CDR1 and CDR2 from the germline V gene are MNHNS and SASEGT. Trimming shortened V by 3 bases and J by 5 bases, and 13 bases separated the two germline ends. The CDR3 has 14 residues. CDR3 loop: CASSDKGRDETQYF. The CDR3 nucleotides are TGTGCCAGCAGTGATAAGGGGCGAGATGAGACCCAGTACTTC.

The chain links TRBV2 to TRBJ1-1; TRBD1 agrees at 7 bases. J was trimmed by 1 base and V by 4 bases; bases with no gene match: 9. The germline V gene has CDR1 SNHLY and CDR2 FYNNEI. This CDR3 comprises 16 residues. CDR3 sequence (DNA): TGTGCCAGCAGTGGCGGTCCCGGGACAGAGAACACTGAAGCTTTCTTT. Its translation is CASSGGPGTENTEAFF.

This chain connects TRBV7-6 to TRBJ1-1; D is undetermined. The V end was cut by 4 bases, the J end by 4 bases, with 10 bases between. This CDR3 is 13 amino acids long. CDR1 is SGHVS and CDR2 is FNYEAQ in the germline V gene. CDR3 sequence (DNA): TGTGCCAGCAGCTCAACAAAGGGCACTGAAGCTTTCTTT. This gives the protein CASSSTKGTEAFF.

The V call is TRBV29-1, the J call TRBJ2-1, with TRBD2 matching 9 bases. The CDR3 covers 15 residues. Germline V lookup: CDR1 SQVTM, CDR2 ANQGSEA. V gave up 6 bases and J gave up 3 bases; unmatched junction bases: 9. CDR3 loop: CSVARRLAVYNEQFF. DNA of the CDR3: TGCAGCGTGGCCCGTAGACTAGCGGTCTACAATGAGCAGTTCTTC.

This chain joins TRBV1 and TRBJ1-2. TRBV1 is designated a pseudogene. The CDR3 sequence is 14 residues long. The CDR3 is CISSQERRDYGYTF. The CDR3 coding sequence is TGCATCAGCAGCCAAGAGAGGCGCGACTATGGCTACACCTTC.

DNA of the CDR3: TGCGCCAGCAGCTCGTTCGGCGGGAGGGCCGCCCGGGAGCAGTTCTTC. This codes for CASSSFGGRAAREQFF. The rearrangement joins TRBV5-1 to TRBJ2-1; 9 positions agree with TRBD2. With 3 bases clipped from V and 10 bases from J, the junction kept 14 bases outside the gene matches. Germline V lookup: CDR1 SGHRS, CDR2 YFSETQ. The CDR3 totals 16 residues.

CDR3 bases: TGTGCCAGCAGCTTGGCCCCAGGGAGCACTGAAGCTTTCTTT. It translates to CASSLAPGSTEAFF. The V and J genes are TRBV5-8 and TRBJ1-1, with D possibly being TRBD1 (5 bases). The V gene lost 0 bases and the J gene lost 4 bases, with 10 bases spanning the gap. The germline gives CDR1 SGHTS, CDR2 YDEGEE. The CDR3 spans 14 residues.

This rearrangement joins TRBV6-1 to TRBJ2-5; no reliable D call. V shed 0 bases and J shed 5 bases, with 10 bases lying between them. The CDR3 contains 14 residues. CDR1 MNHNS and CDR2 SASEGT come from the germline V gene. This CDR3 reads CASSEAEGYETQYF. The DNA of the CDR3 is TGTGCCAGCAGTGAAGCGGAAGGATATGAGACCCAGTACTTC.

This rearrangement joins TRBV7-6 to TRBJ1-3, with D unclear. From germline, CDR1 is SGHVS and CDR2 FNYEAQ. Trimming removed 4 bases at V and 0 bases at J, with 7 bases between. The CDR3 extends over 14 amino acids. The CDR3 DNA follows: TGTGCCAGCAGCTGGACCTCCTCTGGAAACACCATATATTTT. Its protein product is CASSWTSSGNTIYF.

This chain joins TRBV19 and TRBJ1-2, with D perhaps matching TRBD1 (5 bases). The CDR3 length is 14 residues. Germline V gene data show CDR1 as LNHDA and CDR2 as SQIVND (reference sequence). Trimming took off 2 bases at V and 1 base at J, with 8 bases between the two ends. The CDR3 sequence is CASSIHGGNYGYTF. The CDR3 DNA is TGTGCCAGTAGTATACATGGGGGTAACTATGGCTACACCTTC.

J is TRBJ2-7 and V is TRBV6-5; TRBD1 matches at 8 bases. Germline loops: CDR1 MNHEY, CDR2 SVGAGI. V lost 6 bases, J lost 2 bases, and 9 bases stayed unmatched. The CDR3 is 15 amino acids. The CDR3, as DNA: TGTGCCAGCAGCTCGAGACAGGGGCACACCTACGAGCAGTACTTC. This translates into CASSSRQGHTYEQYF.

V is TRBV30 and J is TRBJ1-5; TRBD1 matches 8 bases. Trimming took 0 bases from V and 7 from J; bases not matched to a gene: 5. The CDR3 contains 14 residues. Germline V lookup: CDR1 GTSNPN, CDR2 SVGIG (reference sequence). CDR3 in DNA: TGTGCCTGGAGTGTACGGCCAGGGGGCCAGCCCCAGCATTTT. This gives the protein CAWSVRPGGQPQHF.

V is TRBV28 and J is TRBJ2-7, with D possibly matching TRBD1 (6 bases). CDR1 and CDR2 from the germline V gene are MDHEN and SYDVKM. V was cut by 5 bases and J by 6 bases, with 14 bases left in between. The length of the CDR3 is 13 residues. CDR3 DNA sequence: TGTGCCAGCAGTCCCCGGCAGGGGCGCGAGCAGTACTTC. Encoded protein: CASSPRQGREQYF.

The chain employs TRBV5-4 and TRBJ1-1; TRBD1 might be the D (5 bases). The CDR3 has 15 residues. Germline lookup yields CDR1 SGHNT and CDR2 YYREEE (reference sequence). V was clipped by 4 bases and J by 2 bases, with 15 bases between them. The CDR3 spells CASSARQLPNTEAFF. CDR3 nucleotide sequence: TGTGCCAGCAGCGCCCGACAGCTACCAAACACTGAAGCTTTCTTT.

This chain connects TRBV5-1 to TRBJ2-2; 10 bases map to TRBD2. From germline, CDR1 is SGHRS and CDR2 YFSETQ. The trim removed 0 bases at V and 1 base at J, leaving 6 bases unmatched. The CDR3 sequence is 18 residues long. The CDR3 region has the DNA TGCGCCAGCAGCTTGGGGCTAGCGGGAGCTTGGAACACCGGGGAGCTGTTTTTT. The encoded protein is CASSLGLAGAWNTGELFF.

The chain joins TRBV25-1 to TRBJ2-1; D not resolved. The germline V gene encodes CDR1 MGHDK and CDR2 SYGVNS. Trimming took 2 bases from V and 0 from J, leaving 8 bases between them. The CDR3 spans 15 residues. CDR3 region: CASSERVGSYNEQFF. In DNA, the CDR3 is TGTGCCAGCAGTGAAAGGGTCGGCTCCTACAATGAGCAGTTCTTC.